This TCR beta chain was captured by sequencing in a study of T cell changes during pregnancy in multiple sclerosis. The table came from immunoSEQ multiplex PCR; TCRdb's copy has only in-frame clones and leaves some out. The repertoire holds more than 65,000 clones, 90% to 95% seen once, with approximately 1% in the top ten. This specimen was peripheral blood, taken in the first trimester of pregnancy. The TCR comes from a female donor with multiple sclerosis, enrolled in a pregnancy study.

The DNA of the CDR3 is TGTGCCAGCAGTTACAATCGGGGGGCGGACGAGCAGTACTTC. Protein sequence: CASSYNRGADEQYF. The rearrangement uses TRBV6-9 and TRBJ2-7; tentative D call: TRBD2 (7 bases). The CDR3 totals 14 residues. Looked up from germline, CDR1 is MNHGY and CDR2 is SVAAGI. Trimming cost V 3 bases and J 5 bases, with 14 bases left between them.